The source of this TCR beta chain is a study of T-cell reconstitution after alpha-beta-depleted transplantation in children. Preparation of the TCRbeta library used unique molecular identifiers. MiXCR, run by TCRdb on the PCR reads, gives a single entry per CDR3 protein. The table records 550,000 to 600,000 distinct CDR3 sequences, roughly 23% of them present only once. Germline-derived CDR1 and CDR2 are MNHEY and SVGAGI. Trimming shortened V by 2 bases and J by 5 bases, and 15 bases separated the two germline ends. The CDR3 runs to 16 residues. This clonotype was detected ten times or more. V gene TRBV6-5 combines with J gene TRBJ2-2; possible D gene TRBD2, 5 bases. This sample comprised PBMCs, mostly from graft donor cells, obtained 360 days after TCRalphabeta/CD19-depleted stem cell transplant. The sequence derives from a boy under two years old who had a stem cell transplant for acute myeloid leukemia, so the T cells may come from the graft donor. This chain's CDR3 is CASSYNSRARTGELFF. In nucleotides, the CDR3 is TGTGCCAGCAGTTACAATTCGAGGGCGAGGACCGGGGAGCTGTTTTTT.